The sample holds a few counts of the clone carrying this T cell receptor beta chain. This sample was included in a study of identical twins. Deletions cut 5 bases from V and 2 bases from J, with 34 bases between. The CDR3 has 21 residues. Germline assignment: CDR1 MNHEY and CDR2 SMNVEV (reference sequence). From the 5' RACE reads, TCRdb called clonotypes with MiXCR, one entry per CDR3 protein. The repertoire includes around 290,000 distinct CDR3 sequences, roughly 10% of them detected once, and around 7.1% sits in the top ten. This same sample was also taken into another study, of yellow fever vaccine responses in identical twins.

The chain recombines TRBV27 with TRBJ2-7; either TRBD1 or TRBD2 may fit D (6 bases each). The sequencing sample was made of CD8+ T cells sorted from blood. The receptor's source is a woman younger than 35 in good health. The CDR3 DNA reads as TGTGCCAGCAGTAACTATCGTATACTGAATAGGGGGGACGGGAAACCCTACGAGCAGTACTTC. It is translated as CASSNYRILNRGDGKPYEQYF.